This T cell receptor (beta chain) was identified in a study of T-cell memory formation after mild COVID-19. Study-level background: For the most part, TCR clusters were specific to one donor.

Barcoded TCR alpha and TCR beta cDNA libraries with UMIs came from 5'RACE using constant-segment primers. MiXCR was run by TCRdb on the 5' RACE reads, yielding one entry per CDR3 protein. The sample yields approximately 51,000 distinct CDR3 sequences, 9.3% seen once. Study results and limitations: Whereas later expanders leaned CD4+, clones contracting day 15 to 85 showed a balanced CD4/CD8 makeup. Pre-infection memory held some responding clones, suggesting pre-existing cross-reactive T cells responded.

The CDR3 spans 14 residues. Trimming at V came to 4 bases and at J to 5 bases, leaving 7 bases not matched to a gene. Concerning this clonotype: Antigen unknown.

Sequencing was performed on PBMCs or a T cell subset sorted from them (not recorded which). The sequence was obtained from an adult woman who had mild COVID-19 (a few samples of this study predate the infection). Cell type and time point are not known. V usage is TRBV12-3 or TRBV12-4 and J usage is TRBJ1-1; 7 bases align to TRBD1. This CDR3 reads CASSSRQGGTEAFF. In nucleotides, the CDR3 is TGTGCCAGCAGTTCCCGACAGGGCGGGACTGAAGCTTTCTTT.